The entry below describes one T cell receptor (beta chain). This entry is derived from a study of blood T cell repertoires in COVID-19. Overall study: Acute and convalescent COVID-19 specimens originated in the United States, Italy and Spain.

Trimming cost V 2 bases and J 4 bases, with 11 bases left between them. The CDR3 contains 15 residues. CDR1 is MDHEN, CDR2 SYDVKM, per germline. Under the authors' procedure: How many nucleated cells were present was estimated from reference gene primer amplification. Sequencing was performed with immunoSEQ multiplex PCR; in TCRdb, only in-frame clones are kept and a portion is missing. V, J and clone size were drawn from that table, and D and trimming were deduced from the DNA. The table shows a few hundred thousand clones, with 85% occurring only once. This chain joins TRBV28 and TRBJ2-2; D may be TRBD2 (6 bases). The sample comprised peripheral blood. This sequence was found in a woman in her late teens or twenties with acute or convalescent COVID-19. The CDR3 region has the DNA TGTGCCAGCAGTTTACGCCGGGAGCGCACCGGGGAGCTGTTTTTT. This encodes CASSLRRERTGELFF.